This T cell receptor beta chain appears in the sequencing data of a study of blood T cells in healthy people across ages. Germline V gives CDR1 SGHDT, CDR2 YYEEEE. The CDR3 runs to 14 residues. Trimming cost V 3 bases and J 7 bases; bases outside gene matches: 6. For every donor, a draw yielded roughly 10 milliliters of peripheral blood. A J-beta primer mix and a sample-barcoded 5' primer were used in a second PCR of about 7 to 11 cycles. All samples gave at least 2.5 million CDR3-containing paired-end reads. TCRdb reprocessed the 5' RACE reads with MiXCR, giving one entry per CDR3 protein. Counted here are hundreds of thousands of distinct CDR3 sequences, roughly 20% occurring once; the ten biggest clones make up 3.5% to 4%. Regarding the study as a whole: With naive T cell percentage, TCR beta diversity showed a strong correlation. The long-lived group displayed more naive CD4+ cells, plus higher diversity, than the aged donors did.

This clonotype was found once. Its antigen is not identified. V is TRBV5-6 and J is TRBJ1-4, with 7 bases that match TRBD1. The sample taken for sequencing was blood. The TCR sequence derives from an older man in good health. The CDR3 bases are TGTGCCAGCAGCTCCGCCGGGGACAGTGAAAAACTGTTTTTT. Protein product: CASSSAGDSEKLFF.